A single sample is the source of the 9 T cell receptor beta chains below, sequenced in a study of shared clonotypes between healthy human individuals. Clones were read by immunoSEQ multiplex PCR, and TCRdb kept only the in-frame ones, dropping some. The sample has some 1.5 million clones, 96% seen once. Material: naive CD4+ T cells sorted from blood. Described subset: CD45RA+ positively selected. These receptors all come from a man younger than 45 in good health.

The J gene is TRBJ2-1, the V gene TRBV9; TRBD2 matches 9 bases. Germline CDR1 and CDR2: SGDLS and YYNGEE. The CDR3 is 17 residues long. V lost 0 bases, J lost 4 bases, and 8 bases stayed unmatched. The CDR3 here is CASSVAWRAGGYNEQFF. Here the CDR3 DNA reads TGTGCCAGCAGCGTAGCTTGGCGAGCGGGAGGATACAATGAGCAGTTCTTC.

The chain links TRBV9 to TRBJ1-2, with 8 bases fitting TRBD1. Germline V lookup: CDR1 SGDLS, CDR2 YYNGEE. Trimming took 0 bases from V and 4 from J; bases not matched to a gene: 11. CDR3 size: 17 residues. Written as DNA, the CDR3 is TGTGCCAGCAGCGTAGTGGGGGACAGGATATGTTCCTATGGCTACACCTTC. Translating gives CASSVVGDRICSYGYTF.

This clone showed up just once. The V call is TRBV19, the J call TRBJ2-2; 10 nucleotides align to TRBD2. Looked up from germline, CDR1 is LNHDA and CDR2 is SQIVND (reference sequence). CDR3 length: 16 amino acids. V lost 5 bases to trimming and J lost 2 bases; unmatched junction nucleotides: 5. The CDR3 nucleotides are TGTGCCAGTAGTTACCCTAGCGGGGGAAACACCGGGGAGCTGTTTTTT. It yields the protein CASSYPSGGNTGELFF.

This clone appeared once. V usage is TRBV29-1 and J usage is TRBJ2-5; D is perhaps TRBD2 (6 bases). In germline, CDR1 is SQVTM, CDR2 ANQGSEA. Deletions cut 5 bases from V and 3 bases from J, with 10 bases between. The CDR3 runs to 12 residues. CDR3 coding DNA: TGCAGCGTTTGGAGGGTTGAAGAGACCCAGTACTTC. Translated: CSVWRVEETQYF.

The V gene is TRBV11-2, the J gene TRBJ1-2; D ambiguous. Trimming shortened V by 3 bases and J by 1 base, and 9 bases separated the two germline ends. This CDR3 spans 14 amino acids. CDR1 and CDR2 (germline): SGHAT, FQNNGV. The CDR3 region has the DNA TGTGCCAGCAGCTTCTCCAGCCTTAACTATGGCTACACCTTC. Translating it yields CASSFSSLNYGYTF.

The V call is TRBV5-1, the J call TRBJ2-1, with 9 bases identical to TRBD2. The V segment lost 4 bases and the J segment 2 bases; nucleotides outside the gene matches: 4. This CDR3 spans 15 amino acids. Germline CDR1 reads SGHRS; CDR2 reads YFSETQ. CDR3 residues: CASSPSSGAYNEQFF. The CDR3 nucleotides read TGCGCCAGCAGCCCCTCTAGCGGGGCCTACAATGAGCAGTTCTTC.

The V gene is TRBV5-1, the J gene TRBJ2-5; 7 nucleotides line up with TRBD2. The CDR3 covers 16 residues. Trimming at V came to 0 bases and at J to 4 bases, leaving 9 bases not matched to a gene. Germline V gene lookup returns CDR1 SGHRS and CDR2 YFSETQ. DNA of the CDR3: TGCGCCAGCAGCTTGGGCCCTAGCGGTATGAGAGAGACCCAGTACTTC. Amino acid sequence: CASSLGPSGMRETQYF.

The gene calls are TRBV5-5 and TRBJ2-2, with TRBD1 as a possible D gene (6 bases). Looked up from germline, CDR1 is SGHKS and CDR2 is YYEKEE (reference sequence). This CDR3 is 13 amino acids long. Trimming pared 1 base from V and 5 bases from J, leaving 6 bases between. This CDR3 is CASSLQGTGELFF. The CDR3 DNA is TGTGCCAGCAGCTTGCAGGGGACCGGGGAGCTGTTTTTT.

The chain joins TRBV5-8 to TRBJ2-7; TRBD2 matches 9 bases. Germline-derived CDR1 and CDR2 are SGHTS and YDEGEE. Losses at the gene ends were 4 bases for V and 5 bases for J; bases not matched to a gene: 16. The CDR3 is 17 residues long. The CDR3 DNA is TGTGCCAGCAGCCCAGGCTCTAGCGGGATACCCGGGGACGAGCAGTACTTC. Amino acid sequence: CASSPGSSGIPGDEQYF.